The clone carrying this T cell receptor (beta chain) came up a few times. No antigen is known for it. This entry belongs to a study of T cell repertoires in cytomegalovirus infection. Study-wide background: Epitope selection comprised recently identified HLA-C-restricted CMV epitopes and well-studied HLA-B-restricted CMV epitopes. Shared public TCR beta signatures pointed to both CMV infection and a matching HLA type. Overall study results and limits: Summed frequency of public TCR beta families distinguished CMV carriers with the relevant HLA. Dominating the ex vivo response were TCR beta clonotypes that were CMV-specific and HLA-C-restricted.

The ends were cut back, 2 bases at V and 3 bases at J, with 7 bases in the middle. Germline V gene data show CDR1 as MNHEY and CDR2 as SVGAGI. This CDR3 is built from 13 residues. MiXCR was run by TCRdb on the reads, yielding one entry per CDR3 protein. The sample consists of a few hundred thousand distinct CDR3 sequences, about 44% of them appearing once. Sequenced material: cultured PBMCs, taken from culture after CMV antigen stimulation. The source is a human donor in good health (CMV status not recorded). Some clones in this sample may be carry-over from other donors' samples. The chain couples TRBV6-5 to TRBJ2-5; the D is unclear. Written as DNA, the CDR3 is TGTGCCAGCAGTTACACCCCGAAAGAGACCCAGTACTTC. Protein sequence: CASSYTPKETQYF.